This TCR beta chain was sequenced for a study of blood T cell repertoires in COVID-19. Study-level information: The cDNA or gDNA used as material had been derived from T cells, B-cell-depleted T cells, or PBMCs.

Repertoires were generated with immunoSEQ multiplex PCR, while TCRdb's copy carries only in-frame clones and drops some. The table lists roughly 290,000 clones, around nine tenths of them singletons. As to this clone: One end of the junction fails to match germline, which may point to a read error.

Germline assignment: CDR1 GTSNPN and CDR2 SVGIG (reference sequence). The CDR3 is 15 amino acids. Across about two dozen US areas, participants ranged in age from about 18 to 89 years. Cohort 3 donors were reported recovered after two negative PCRs, clearance, or symptom resolution. The receptor was isolated from a woman in her 40s who had recovered from COVID-19. The chain joins TRBV30 to TRBJ2-2; 7 nucleotides align to TRBD1. Sequenced sample: PBMCs or T cells enriched from blood (not recorded which). CDR3 loop: CAWSNSGQNAGELFF. The CDR3 nucleotides are TGTGCCTGGAGTAACTCGGGACAGAACGCCGGGGAGCTGTTTTTT.